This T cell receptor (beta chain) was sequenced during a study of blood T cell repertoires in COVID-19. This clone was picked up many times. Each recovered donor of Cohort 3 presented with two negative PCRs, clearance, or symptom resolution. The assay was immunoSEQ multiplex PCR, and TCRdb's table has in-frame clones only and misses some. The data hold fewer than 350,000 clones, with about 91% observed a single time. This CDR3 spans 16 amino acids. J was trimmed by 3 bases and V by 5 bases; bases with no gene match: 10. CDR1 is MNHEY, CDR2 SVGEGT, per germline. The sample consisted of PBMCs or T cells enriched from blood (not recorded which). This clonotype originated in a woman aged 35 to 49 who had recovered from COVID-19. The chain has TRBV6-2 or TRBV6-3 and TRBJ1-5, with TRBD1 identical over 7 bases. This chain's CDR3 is CASSLQGSLNNQPQHF. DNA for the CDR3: TGTGCCAGCAGTCTACAGGGGTCCCTTAACAATCAGCCCCAGCATTTT.